This TCR beta chain was retrieved from a study of CD8 T cells in ankylosing spondylitis. The V and J ends lost 0 bases and 2 bases, in that order; junction bases with no gene match: 7. Germline V gene data show CDR1 as SGHRS and CDR2 as YFSETQ. The CDR3 sequence is 18 residues long. In its sample, this clonotype was seen many times. As yet, its antigen is unknown. Study-wide results and caveats: Previously reported in reactive arthritis synovial fluid and blood were some of the motif variants.

5'-RACE, quantitative and with molecular barcodes, yielded the TCR beta libraries. TCRdb itself ran the 5' RACE reads through MiXCR, one entry per CDR3 protein. The data contain 200,000 or so distinct CDR3 sequences, 13% of them singletons. The chain is built from TRBV5-1 and TRBJ2-3; TRBD2 matches 12 bases. This TCR was recovered from a female donor with ankylosing spondylitis or in good health (not recorded which). The sequenced sample consisted of blood, either unsorted or a sorted T cell fraction (not recorded which). The CDR3 DNA sequence: TGCGCCAGCAGCTTGGCCGGAGGACTAGCGGGATTCACAGATACGCAGTATTTT. Protein: CASSLAGGLAGFTDTQYF.